This T cell receptor beta chain is from a study of identical twins. Points from the study as a whole: Its conclusions, products of cross-sectional statistical analysis, did not come from following the same donors.

About this clonotype itself: What it binds is unknown.

V lost 3 bases, J lost 3 bases, and 5 bases lay in between. Germline-derived CDR1 and CDR2 are MGHDK and SYGVNS. The CDR3 is 12 amino acids. MiXCR, run by TCRdb on the 5' RACE reads, gives a single entry per CDR3 protein. Here the sample spans some 1,700,000 distinct CDR3 sequences, roughly a third being singletons. The source material was cord blood. This TCR derives from a newborn girl in good health. This chain links TRBV25-1 with TRBJ1-2; D gene ambiguous. As DNA, the CDR3 is TGTGCCAGCAGTGATAAACACTATGGCTACACCTTC. This translates into CASSDKHYGYTF.